The rows below give T cell receptor beta chains drawn from one sample of a study of identical twins. MiXCR, applied by TCRdb to the 5' RACE reads, yields one record per CDR3 protein. The sample yields 270,000 or so distinct CDR3 sequences, approximately 8.3% seen once. The same specimen was also included in a second study, on yellow fever vaccine responses in identical twins.

Sequencing input: CD8+ T cells sorted from blood. The receptors were sampled from a woman aged 18-30 years in good health. The CDR3 runs from the conserved cysteine through the conserved F or W. D genes are given only for firm matches. The listing skips clone size in some rows; elsewhere it reads once, few, many or a size class.

TRBJ2-1,few,15,TRBD2,TRBV20-1,TGCAGTGCTGGAACCGGGACTAGCAGATACAATGAGCAGTTCTTC,CSAGTGTSRYNEQFF
TRBJ2-7,few,14,TRBD1,TRBV7-6,TGTGCCAGCAGCTTACAGGACAGGGAAGGGGAGCAGTACTTC,CASSLQDREGEQYF
TRBJ2-1,few,11,.,TRBV30,TGTGCCTGGAGGGCCGAGGCTGAGCAGTTCTTC,CAWRAEAEQFF
TRBJ2-3,many,12,.,TRBV29-1,TGCAGCGCTGAGGGTATGGAAGATACGCAGTATTTT,CSAEGMEDTQYF
TRBJ2-5,.,17,TRBD2,TRBV11-2,TGTGCCAGCAGCATCGGACTAGCGGGGGGGCCTGGGGAGACCCAGTACTTC,CASSIGLAGGPGETQYF
TRBJ2-1,many,13,.,TRBV29-1,TGCAGCGTTCAGGGGAGCTCCTACAATGAGCAGTTCTTC,CSVQGSSYNEQFF
TRBJ2-1,.,16,.,TRBV7-2,TGTGCCAGCAGCTTAGGTGTGGACAGCTCCTACAATGAGCAGTTCTTC,CASSLGVDSSYNEQFF
TRBJ2-7,.,15,TRBD2,TRBV7-9,TGTGCCAGCAGCTGGACCGGGGGGGACCAATACGAGCAGTACTTC,CASSWTGGDQYEQYF
TRBJ2-3,.,15,TRBD1,TRBV7-3,TGTGCCAGCAGCTCCACAGGGGGCTCGACAGATACGCAGTATTTT,CASSSTGGSTDTQYF
TRBJ2-2,many,16,TRBD1,TRBV29-1,TGCAGCGTTGAACTTAGGGACAGGGGGCTCACCGGGGAGCTGTTTTTT,CSVELRDRGLTGELFF
TRBJ2-3,.,18,.,TRBV9,TGTGCCAGCAGCGTACCGAGGTCGGGCGGGGGCAAGGCCGATACGCAGTATTTT,CASSVPRSGGGKADTQYF
TRBJ2-7,.,16,TRBD2,TRBV6-2/TRBV6-3,TGTGCCAGCAGCCCCGGACTAGCGGACAGCTCCTACGAGCAGTACTTC,CASSPGLADSSYEQYF
TRBJ2-7,.,16,TRBD2,TRBV7-2,TGTGCCAGCAGCTCGTGGCGGGGGAGCGGGGATGGCGAGCAGTACTTC,CASSSWRGSGDGEQYF
TRBJ2-7,few,15,TRBD2,TRBV3-1,TGTGCCAGCAGCCCAAGCGGGGGGGCACCCTACGAGCAGTACTTC,CASSPSGGAPYEQYF
TRBJ2-7,.,14,.,TRBV20-1,TGCAGTGCGCCGTTTGCGGGGGCCTTCTACGAGCAGTACTTC,CSAPFAGAFYEQYF
TRBJ2-7,.,16,TRBD2,TRBV11-2,TGTGCCAGCAGCTCCATTAGCGGGAGAGAAAACTACGAGCAGTACTTC,CASSSISGRENYEQYF
TRBJ2-7,.,13,TRBD2,TRBV27,TGTGCCAGCAGTTGGGCTAGCGGCTACGAGCAGTACTTC,CASSWASGYEQYF
TRBJ2-7,few,15,.,TRBV12-3/TRBV12-4,TGTGCCAGCAGTTCTTGGGGGGTATCGACCTACGAGCAGTACTTC,CASSSWGVSTYEQYF
TRBJ2-2,many,17,.,TRBV4-3,TGCGCCAGCAGCCAAGGCTCGGCAGGGCTAGCAACCGGGGAGCTGTTTTTT,CASSQGSAGLATGELFF
TRBJ1-4,.,14,.,TRBV29-1,TGCAGCGTTGTTTATGGCAGCGGCGGTGAAAAACTGTTTTTT,CSVVYGSGGEKLFF
TRBJ2-7,few,12,TRBD2,TRBV12-3/TRBV12-4,TGTGCCAGCAGGACAACTAGCGACGAGCAGTACTTC,CASRTTSDEQYF
TRBJ2-5,.,14,.,TRBV6-1,TGTGCCAGCAGCACTCAAGGGGTTATAGAGACCCAGTACTTC,CASSTQGVIETQYF
TRBJ2-7,.,15,.,TRBV5-1,TGCGCCAGCAGCTTCCCGGGACAACCCAACTACGAGCAGTACTTC,CASSFPGQPNYEQYF
TRBJ2-5,.,14,.,TRBV20-1,TGCAGTGCTAGAGGAGGTAGCGGCCAAGGGACCCAGTACTTC,CSARGGSGQGTQYF
TRBJ1-6,.,15,.,TRBV7-8,TGTGCCAGCAGCTCCGGGCCCGTCCTTTATTCACCCCTCCACTTT,CASSSGPVLYSPLHF
TRBJ2-5,few,14,.,TRBV7-9,TGTGCCAGCAGCTTACTACGGGACCAAGAGACCCAGTACTTC,CASSLLRDQETQYF
TRBJ2-3,.,13,.,TRBV6-6,TGTGCCAGCAGTGTTGGGGATACAGATACGCAGTATTTT,CASSVGDTDTQYF
TRBJ2-7,many,15,TRBD1,TRBV7-9,TGTGCCAGCAGCTATTGGCCTCCGGGACAGCTTTTTTTTTACTTC,CASSYWPPGQLFFYF
TRBJ2-1,few,15,.,TRBV6-4,TGTGCCAGAAGTGACTCAGAGACCTCCTACAATGAGCAGTTCTTC,CARSDSETSYNEQFF